This TCR beta chain was identified in a study of T cell responses to AZD1222 COVID-19 vaccine. Libraries were prepared by immunoSEQ multiplex PCR; TCRdb keeps only in-frame clonotypes and omits some of them. The sample includes more than 75,000 clones, 92% seen only once; the top ten take 5% to 6.5%. From germline, CDR1 is DFQATT and CDR2 SNEGSKA (reference sequence). Trimming stripped 3 bases from V and 14 bases from J, with 5 bases between. CDR3 length equals 8 residues. The sequence was obtained from an adult in good health. The input for sequencing was peripheral blood, taken on day 0 of AZD1222 vaccination. The chain joins TRBV20-1 to TRBJ2-1; D could derive from TRBD1 or TRBD2 (5 bases each). The CDR3 nucleotides are TGCAGTGCTAGGGGGGAGTTCTTC. Amino acids: CSARGEFF.